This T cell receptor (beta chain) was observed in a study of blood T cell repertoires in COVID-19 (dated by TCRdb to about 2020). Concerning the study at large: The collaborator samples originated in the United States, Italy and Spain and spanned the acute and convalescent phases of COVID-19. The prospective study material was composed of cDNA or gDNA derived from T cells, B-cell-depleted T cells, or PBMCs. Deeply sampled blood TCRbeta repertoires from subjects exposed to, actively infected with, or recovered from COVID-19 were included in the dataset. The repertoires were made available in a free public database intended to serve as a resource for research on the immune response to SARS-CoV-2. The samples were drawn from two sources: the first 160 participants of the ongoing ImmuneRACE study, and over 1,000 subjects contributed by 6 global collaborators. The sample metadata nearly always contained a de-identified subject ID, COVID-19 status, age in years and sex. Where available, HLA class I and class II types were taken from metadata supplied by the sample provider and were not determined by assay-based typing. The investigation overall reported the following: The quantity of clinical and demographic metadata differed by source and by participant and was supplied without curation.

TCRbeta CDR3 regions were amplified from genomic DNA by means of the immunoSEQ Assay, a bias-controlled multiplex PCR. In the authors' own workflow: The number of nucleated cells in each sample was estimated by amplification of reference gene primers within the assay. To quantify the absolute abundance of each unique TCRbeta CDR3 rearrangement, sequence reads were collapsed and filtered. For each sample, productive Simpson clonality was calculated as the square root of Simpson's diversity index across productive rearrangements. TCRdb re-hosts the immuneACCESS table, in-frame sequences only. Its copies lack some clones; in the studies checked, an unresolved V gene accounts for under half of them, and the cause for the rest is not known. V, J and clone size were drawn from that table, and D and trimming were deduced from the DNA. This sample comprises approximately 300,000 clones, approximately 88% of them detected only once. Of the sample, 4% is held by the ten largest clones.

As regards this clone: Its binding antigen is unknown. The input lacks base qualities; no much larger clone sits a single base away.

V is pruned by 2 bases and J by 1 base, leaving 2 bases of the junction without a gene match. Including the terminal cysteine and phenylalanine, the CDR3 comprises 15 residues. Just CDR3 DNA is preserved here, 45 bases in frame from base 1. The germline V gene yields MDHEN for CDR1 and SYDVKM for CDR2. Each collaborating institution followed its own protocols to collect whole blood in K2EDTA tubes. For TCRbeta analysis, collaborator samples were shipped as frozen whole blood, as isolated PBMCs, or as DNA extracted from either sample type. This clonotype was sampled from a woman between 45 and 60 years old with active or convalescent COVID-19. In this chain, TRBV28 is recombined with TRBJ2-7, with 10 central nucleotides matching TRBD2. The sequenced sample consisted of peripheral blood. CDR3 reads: CASSLLAGVSYEQYF. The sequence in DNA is TGTGCCAGCAGTTTACTAGCGGGAGTTTCCTACGAGCAGTACTTC.